The present T cell receptor (beta chain) was sequenced within a study of T cell changes during pregnancy in multiple sclerosis. Clones were sequenced by immunoSEQ multiplex PCR, and TCRdb holds only the in-frame ones, with some missing. This table holds fewer than 45,000 clones, about 92% found once. The CDR3 is 16 residues long. The V gene lost 0 bases and the J gene lost 2 bases, with 12 bases spanning the gap. Germline V CDR1 and CDR2: MNHEY, SMNVEV (reference sequence). This chain connects TRBV27 to TRBJ2-3; D is unresolved. This TCR was sampled from a female donor with multiple sclerosis, enrolled in a pregnancy study. The specimen comprised CD4+ T cells from peripheral blood mononuclear cells, sampled in the third trimester of pregnancy. The CDR3 spells CASSLSIAIPTDTQYF. The CDR3 nucleotides read TGTGCCAGCAGTTTATCGATAGCTATACCCACAGATACGCAGTATTTT.